The text below deals with one T cell receptor beta chain. What it binds is not known. The data originate from a study of shared clonotypes between healthy human individuals. Study overall: There were three CD4 naive, three CD4 memory, two CD8 naive and one CD8 memory plates per donor.

The germline V gene encodes CDR1 MNHNS and CDR2 SASEGT. Trimming removed 1 base at V and 0 bases at J, with 7 bases between. This CDR3 region has 14 residues. CD45RO-negative cells were positively selected for CCR7, leaving out terminally differentiated effector memory CD45RA+ cells. Genomic DNA from each subset was divided evenly over several immunoSEQ plates. Generated by immunoSEQ multiplex PCR, the TCRdb table keeps only in-frame clones and is missing some. The data hold under 700,000 clones, with roughly 95% observed a single time. Overall study results and limits: Sorted-subset samples were not fully sequenced, rarefaction indicated.

The sequence was collected from a woman aged 25 to 39 in good health. Sequencing was carried out using naive CD8+ T cells sorted from blood. The chain has TRBV6-1 and TRBJ2-7; a weak D match, TRBD2 (5 bases). DNA for the CDR3: TGTGCCAGCAGTGAAGTCGGGAACTCCTACGAGCAGTACTTC. As protein: CASSEVGNSYEQYF.